This is a list of T cell receptor beta chains from one sample in a study of blood T cell repertoires in COVID-19. Assay used: immunoSEQ multiplex PCR; TCRdb lists only in-frame clones, some missing. Found here are roughly 30,000 clones, about 85% of them singletons; the top ten hold 14%. Source material: peripheral blood. The receptors come from a human donor with acute or convalescent COVID-19. The donor label of this sample is uncertain. Both conserved end residues are part of each CDR3. Each record gives: V gene, CDR3 length, J gene, D gene, CDR3 DNA, CDR3 protein. A D gene is named only where the DNA matches it firmly.

v_gene: TRBV7-9; len: 13; j_gene: TRBJ2-7; d_gene: -; CDR3nt: TGTGCCAGTCAGGCCCCTGAGCCCTACGAGCAGTACTTC; CDR3aa: CASQAPEPYEQYF
v_gene: TRBV28; len: 12; j_gene: TRBJ2-7; d_gene: -; CDR3nt: TGTGCCACCTCACAGGGATACTACGAGCAGTACTTC; CDR3aa: CATSQGYYEQYF
v_gene: TRBV28; len: 14; j_gene: TRBJ2-2; d_gene: -; CDR3nt: TGTGCCAGCAGTTTACCCACAGGGACCGGGGAGCTGTTTTTT; CDR3aa: CASSLPTGTGELFF
v_gene: TRBV28; len: 16; j_gene: TRBJ1-2; d_gene: -; CDR3nt: TGTGCAACAGCGGCGGTCGGGCCTGCTATATACTATGGCTACACCTTC; CDR3aa: CATAAVGPAIYYGYTF
v_gene: TRBV6-2/TRBV6-3; len: 14; j_gene: TRBJ1-1; d_gene: -; CDR3nt: TGTGCCAGCAGTTACCAGTCGGGGAACACTGAAGCTTTCTTT; CDR3aa: CASSYQSGNTEAFF
v_gene: TRBV4-3; len: 14; j_gene: TRBJ1-1; d_gene: -; CDR3nt: TGCGCCAGCAGCCAAGATTCAGGGGCCACTGAAGCTTTCTTT; CDR3aa: CASSQDSGATEAFF
v_gene: TRBV7-2; len: 16; j_gene: TRBJ1-6; d_gene: TRBD1; CDR3nt: TGTGCCAGCAGCCCACGGACAGGGGGTTTTATGTCACCCCTCCACTTT; CDR3aa: CASSPRTGGFMSPLHF
v_gene: TRBV6-4; len: 15; j_gene: TRBJ1-1; d_gene: TRBD1; CDR3nt: TGTGCCAGCAGTGACGCTTACAGGGGATACACTGAAGCTTTCTTT; CDR3aa: CASSDAYRGYTEAFF
v_gene: TRBV18; len: 15; j_gene: TRBJ2-1; d_gene: -; CDR3nt: TGTGCCAGCTCAGTAGGGGCCGGGTCCCACAATGAGCAGTTCTTC; CDR3aa: CASSVGAGSHNEQFF
v_gene: TRBV12-5; len: 16; j_gene: TRBJ1-5; d_gene: -; CDR3nt: TGTGCTAGTGGTTTGGTACAGGGACGGATCAATCAGCCCCAGCATTTT; CDR3aa: CASGLVQGRINQPQHF